This T cell receptor (beta chain) is drawn from a study of blood T cell repertoires in COVID-19. Study information: T cells, B-cell-depleted T cells, or PBMCs provided the cDNA or gDNA that served as material.

Source study methods: Using reference gene primer amplification, nucleated cell counts were estimated. The method was immunoSEQ multiplex PCR; TCRdb's version includes in-frame clones alone and lacks a portion of them. That table supplies the V and J calls and clone size; D and trimming were determined from the DNA. The data show approximately 250,000 clones, about nine tenths seen once. Those enrolled, adults aged about 18 to 89 years, came from around 25 US areas. Participants reported their clinical history, and cohort assignment relied on those reports. The CDR3 is 15 residues long. V lost 6 bases, J lost 6 bases, and 17 bases lay in between. Germline V CDR1 and CDR2: MNHEY, SVGAGI.

This receptor was taken from a woman aged 35 to 49 with acute COVID-19. Sequencing used PBMCs or T cells enriched from blood (not recorded which). The chain links TRBV6-5 to TRBJ2-2; possibly TRBD1 for D (6 bases). The CDR3 is CASSGDTRRSGELFF. The DNA of the CDR3 is TGTGCCAGCAGCGGGGACACCCGCCGCTCCGGGGAGCTGTTTTTT.